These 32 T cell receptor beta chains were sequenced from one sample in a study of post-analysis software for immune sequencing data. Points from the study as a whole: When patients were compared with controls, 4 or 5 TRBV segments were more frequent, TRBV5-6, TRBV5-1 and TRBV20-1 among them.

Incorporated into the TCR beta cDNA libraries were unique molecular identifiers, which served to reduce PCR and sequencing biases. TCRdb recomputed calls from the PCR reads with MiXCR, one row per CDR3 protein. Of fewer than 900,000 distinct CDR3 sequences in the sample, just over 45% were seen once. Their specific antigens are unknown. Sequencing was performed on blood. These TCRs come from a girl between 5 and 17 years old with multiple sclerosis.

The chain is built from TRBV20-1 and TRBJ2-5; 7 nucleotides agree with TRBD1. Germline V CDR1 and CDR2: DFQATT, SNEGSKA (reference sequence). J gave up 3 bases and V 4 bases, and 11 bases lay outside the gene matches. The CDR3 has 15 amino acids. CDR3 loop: CSATISTGSKETQYF. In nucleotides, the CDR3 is TGCAGTGCTACCATATCGACAGGGTCGAAAGAGACCCAGTACTTC.

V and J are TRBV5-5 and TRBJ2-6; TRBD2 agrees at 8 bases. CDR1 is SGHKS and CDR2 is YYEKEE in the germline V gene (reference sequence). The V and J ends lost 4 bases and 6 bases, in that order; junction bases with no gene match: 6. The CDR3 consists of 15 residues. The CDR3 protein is CASSLAGNEANVLTF. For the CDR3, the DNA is TGTGCCAGCAGCCTAGCGGGTAATGAGGCCAACGTCCTGACTTTC.

CDR3 in DNA: TGTGCCAGCAGCGTCTCCGGGACAGGGGCCTACGAGCAGTACTTC. Protein: CASSVSGTGAYEQYF. V usage is TRBV9 and J usage is TRBJ2-7; 10 positions match TRBD1. The CDR3 is made up of 15 amino acids. CDR1 SGDLS and CDR2 YYNGEE come from the germline V gene. Unmatched junction bases numbered 4, after V lost 2 bases and J lost 2 bases.

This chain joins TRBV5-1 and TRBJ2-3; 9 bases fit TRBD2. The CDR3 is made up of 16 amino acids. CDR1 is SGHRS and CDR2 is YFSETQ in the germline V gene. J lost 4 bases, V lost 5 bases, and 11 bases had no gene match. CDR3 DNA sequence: TGCGCCAGCAGTCGGACTAGCGCGAGGGACGCAGATACGCAGTATTTT. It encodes CASSRTSARDADTQYF.

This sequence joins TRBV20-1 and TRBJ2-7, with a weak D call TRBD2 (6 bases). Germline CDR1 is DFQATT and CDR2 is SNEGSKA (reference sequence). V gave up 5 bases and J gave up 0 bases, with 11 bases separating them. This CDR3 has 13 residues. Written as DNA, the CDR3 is TGCAGTGCTCCTACTAGCTCCTCCTACGAGCAGTACTTC. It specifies CSAPTSSSYEQYF.

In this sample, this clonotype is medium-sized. DNA of the CDR3: TGCAGCGTCCGACAGGGGGGCACAGATACGCAGTATTTT. This encodes CSVRQGGTDTQYF. The chain couples TRBV29-1 to TRBJ2-3; 9 bases align to TRBD1. The germline V gene has CDR1 SQVTM and CDR2 ANQGSEA. The V segment lost 6 bases and the J segment 1 base; nucleotides outside the gene matches: 2. The CDR3 consists of 13 residues.

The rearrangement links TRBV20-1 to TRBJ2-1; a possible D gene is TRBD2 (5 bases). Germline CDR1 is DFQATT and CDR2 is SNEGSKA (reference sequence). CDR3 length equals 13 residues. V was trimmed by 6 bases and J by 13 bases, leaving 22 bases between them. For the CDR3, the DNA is TGCAGTGCCGCGAGAGTTGCCGGGGAGACCCAGTTCTTC. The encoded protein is CSAARVAGETQFF.

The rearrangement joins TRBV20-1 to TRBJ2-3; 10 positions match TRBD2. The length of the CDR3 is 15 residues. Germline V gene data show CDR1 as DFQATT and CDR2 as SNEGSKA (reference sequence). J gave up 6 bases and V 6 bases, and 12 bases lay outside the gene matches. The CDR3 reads CSATHKREGPDTQYF. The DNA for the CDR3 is TGCAGTGCAACACACAAGCGGGAGGGCCCGGATACGCAGTATTTT.

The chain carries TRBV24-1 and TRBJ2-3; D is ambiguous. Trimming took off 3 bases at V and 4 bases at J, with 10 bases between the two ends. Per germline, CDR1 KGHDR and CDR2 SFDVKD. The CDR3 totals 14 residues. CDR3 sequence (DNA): TGTGCCACCAGTGATGAAGGTGGTGCAGATACGCAGTATTTT. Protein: CATSDEGGADTQYF.

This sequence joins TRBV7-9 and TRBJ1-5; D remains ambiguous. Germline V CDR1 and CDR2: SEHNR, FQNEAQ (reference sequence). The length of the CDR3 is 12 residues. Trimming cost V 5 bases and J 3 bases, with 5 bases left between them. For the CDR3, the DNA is TGTGCCAGCAGCGCCGACAATCAGCCCCAGCATTTT. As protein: CASSADNQPQHF.

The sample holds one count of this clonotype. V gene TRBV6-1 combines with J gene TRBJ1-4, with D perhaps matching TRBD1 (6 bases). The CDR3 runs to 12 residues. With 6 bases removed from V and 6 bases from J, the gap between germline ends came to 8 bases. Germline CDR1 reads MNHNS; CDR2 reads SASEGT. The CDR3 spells CASRSGDEKLFF. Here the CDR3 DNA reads TGTGCCAGCAGGTCAGGGGATGAAAAACTGTTTTTT.

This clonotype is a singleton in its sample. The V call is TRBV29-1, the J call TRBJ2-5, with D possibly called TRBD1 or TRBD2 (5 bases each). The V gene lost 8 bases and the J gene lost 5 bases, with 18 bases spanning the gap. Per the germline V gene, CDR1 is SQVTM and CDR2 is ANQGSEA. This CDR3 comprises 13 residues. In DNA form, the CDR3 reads TGCAGCACTACCAGTGGGGGTCGGGAGACCCAGTACTTC. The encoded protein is CSTTSGGRETQYF.

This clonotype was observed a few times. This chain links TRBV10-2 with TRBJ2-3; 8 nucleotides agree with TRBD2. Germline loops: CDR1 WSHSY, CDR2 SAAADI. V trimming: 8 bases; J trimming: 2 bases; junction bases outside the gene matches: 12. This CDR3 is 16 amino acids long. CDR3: CASQREPRIYTDTQYF. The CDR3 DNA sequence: TGCGCCAGCCAGCGGGAGCCCCGTATCTACACAGATACGCAGTATTTT.

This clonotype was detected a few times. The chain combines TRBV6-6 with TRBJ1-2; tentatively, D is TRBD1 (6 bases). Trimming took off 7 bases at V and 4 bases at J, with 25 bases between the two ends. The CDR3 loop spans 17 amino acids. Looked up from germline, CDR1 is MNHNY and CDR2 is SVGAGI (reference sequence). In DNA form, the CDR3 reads TGTGCCAGCACCCACGGTCAGGGGTGGGAACTAGGCTATGGCTACACCTTC. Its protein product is CASTHGQGWELGYGYTF.

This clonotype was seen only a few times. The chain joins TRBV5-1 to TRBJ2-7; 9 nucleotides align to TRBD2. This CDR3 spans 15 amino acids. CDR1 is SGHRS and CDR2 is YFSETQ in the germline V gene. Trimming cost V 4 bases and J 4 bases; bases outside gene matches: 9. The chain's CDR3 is CASSHQTSGYYEQYF. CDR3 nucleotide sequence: TGCGCCAGCAGCCATCAGACTAGCGGCTATTACGAGCAGTACTTC.

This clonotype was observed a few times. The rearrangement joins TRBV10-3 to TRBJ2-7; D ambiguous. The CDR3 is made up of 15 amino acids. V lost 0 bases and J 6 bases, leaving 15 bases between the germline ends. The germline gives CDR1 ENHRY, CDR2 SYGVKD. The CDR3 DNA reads TGTGCCATCAGTGAGTCTAAAGGGCGTATGGTCGAGCAGTACTTC. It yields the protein CAISESKGRMVEQYF.

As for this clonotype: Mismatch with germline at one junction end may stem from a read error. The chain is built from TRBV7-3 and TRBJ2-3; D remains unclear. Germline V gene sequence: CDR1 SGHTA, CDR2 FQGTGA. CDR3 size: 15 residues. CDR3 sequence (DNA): TGTGCCAGCAGCTTAGGCCCCAGACCCACAGATACACAGTATTTT. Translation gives CASSLGPRPTDTQYF.

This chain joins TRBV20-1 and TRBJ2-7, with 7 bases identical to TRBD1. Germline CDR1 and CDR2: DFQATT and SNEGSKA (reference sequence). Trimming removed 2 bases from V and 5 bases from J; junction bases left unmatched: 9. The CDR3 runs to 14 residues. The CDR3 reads CSARKTGMFDEQYF. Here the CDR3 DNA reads TGCAGTGCTAGAAAGACAGGGATGTTCGACGAGCAGTACTTC.

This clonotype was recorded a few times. CDR3: CSAPGGVLLEQYF. The CDR3 bases are TGCAGTGCCCCGGGAGGGGTCCTCCTCGAGCAGTACTTC. This chain links TRBV20-1 with TRBJ2-7; 8 nucleotides align to TRBD2. The CDR3 loop spans 13 amino acids. Per the germline V gene, CDR1 is DFQATT and CDR2 is SNEGSKA (reference sequence). J was trimmed by 6 bases and V by 6 bases; bases with no gene match: 10.

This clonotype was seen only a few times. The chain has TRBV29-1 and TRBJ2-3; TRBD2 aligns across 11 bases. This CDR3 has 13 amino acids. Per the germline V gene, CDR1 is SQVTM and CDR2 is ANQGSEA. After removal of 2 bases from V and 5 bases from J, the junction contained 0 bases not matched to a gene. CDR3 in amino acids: CSVELAGGDTQYF. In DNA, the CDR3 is TGCAGCGTTGAACTAGCGGGAGGAGATACGCAGTATTTT.

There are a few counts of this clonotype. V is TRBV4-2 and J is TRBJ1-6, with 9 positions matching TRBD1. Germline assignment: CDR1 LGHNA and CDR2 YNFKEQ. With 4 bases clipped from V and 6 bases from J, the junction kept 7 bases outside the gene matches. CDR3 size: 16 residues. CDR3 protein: CASSRPGTGSNSPLHF. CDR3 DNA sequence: TGTGCCAGCAGCCGACCCGGGACAGGGAGTAATTCACCCCTCCACTTT.

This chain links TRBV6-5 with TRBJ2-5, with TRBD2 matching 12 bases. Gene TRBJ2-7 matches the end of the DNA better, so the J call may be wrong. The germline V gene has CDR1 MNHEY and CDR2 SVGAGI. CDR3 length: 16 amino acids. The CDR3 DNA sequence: TGTGCCAGCAGTTACGGAGGACTAGCGGGAAGCGACGAGCAGTACTTC. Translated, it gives CASSYGGLAGSDEQYF.

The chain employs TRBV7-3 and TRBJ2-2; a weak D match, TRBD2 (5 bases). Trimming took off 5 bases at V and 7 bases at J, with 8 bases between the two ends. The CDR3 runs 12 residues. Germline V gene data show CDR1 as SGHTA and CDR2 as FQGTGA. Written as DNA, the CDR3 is TGTGCCAGCAGCCTCAGCGGCGGGGAGCTGTTTTTT. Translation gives CASSLSGGELFF.

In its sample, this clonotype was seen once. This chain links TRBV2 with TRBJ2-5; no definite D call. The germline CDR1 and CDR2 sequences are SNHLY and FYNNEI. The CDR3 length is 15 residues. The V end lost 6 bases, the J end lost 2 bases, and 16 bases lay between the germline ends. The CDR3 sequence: CASRSTRPQQETQYF. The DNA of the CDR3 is TGTGCCAGCAGATCCACCCGGCCCCAACAAGAGACCCAGTACTTC.

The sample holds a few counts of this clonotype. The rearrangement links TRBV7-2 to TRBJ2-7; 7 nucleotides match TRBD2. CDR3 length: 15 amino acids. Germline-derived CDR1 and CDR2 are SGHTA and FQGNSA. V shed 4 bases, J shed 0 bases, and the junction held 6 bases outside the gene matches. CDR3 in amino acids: CASSYPSGVSYEQYF. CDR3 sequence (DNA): TGTGCCAGCAGCTACCCTAGCGGAGTCTCCTACGAGCAGTACTTC.

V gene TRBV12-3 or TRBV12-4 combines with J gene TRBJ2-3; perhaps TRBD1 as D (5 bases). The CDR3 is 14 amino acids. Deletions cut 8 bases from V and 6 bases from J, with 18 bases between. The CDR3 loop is CASQISQGPDTQYF. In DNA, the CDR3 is TGTGCCAGCCAGATCTCGCAGGGCCCGGATACGCAGTATTTT.

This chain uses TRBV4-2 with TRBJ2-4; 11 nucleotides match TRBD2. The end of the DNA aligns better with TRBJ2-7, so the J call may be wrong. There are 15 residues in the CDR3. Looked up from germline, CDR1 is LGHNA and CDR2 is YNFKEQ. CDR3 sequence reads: CASSHRGTSGYEQYF. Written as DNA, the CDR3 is TGTGCCAGCAGCCACCGAGGGACTAGCGGATACGAGCAGTACTTC.

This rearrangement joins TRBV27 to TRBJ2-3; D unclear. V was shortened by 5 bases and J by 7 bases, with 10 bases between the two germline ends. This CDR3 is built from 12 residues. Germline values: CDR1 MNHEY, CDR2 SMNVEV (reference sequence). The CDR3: CASSPLPNTQYF. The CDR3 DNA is TGTGCCAGCAGTCCCCTCCCAAATACGCAGTATTTT.

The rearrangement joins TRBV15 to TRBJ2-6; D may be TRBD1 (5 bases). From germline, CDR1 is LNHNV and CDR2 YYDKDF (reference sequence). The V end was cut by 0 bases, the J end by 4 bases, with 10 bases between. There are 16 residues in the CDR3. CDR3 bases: TGTGCCACCAGCAGAGATCAGGGTTCCGGGGCCAACGTCCTGACTTTC. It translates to CATSRDQGSGANVLTF.

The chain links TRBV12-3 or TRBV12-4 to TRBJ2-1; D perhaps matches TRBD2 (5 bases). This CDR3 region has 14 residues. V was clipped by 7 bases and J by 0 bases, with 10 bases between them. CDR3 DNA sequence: TGTGCCAGCACCCTAGCAAGCTCCTACAATGAGCAGTTCTTC. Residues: CASTLASSYNEQFF.

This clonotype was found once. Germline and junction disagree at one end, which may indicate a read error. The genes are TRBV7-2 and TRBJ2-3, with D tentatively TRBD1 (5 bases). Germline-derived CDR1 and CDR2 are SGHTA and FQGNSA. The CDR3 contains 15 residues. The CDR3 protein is CASSLDRWGTDTRYF. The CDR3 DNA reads TGTGCCAGCAGCTTAGACAGGTGGGGCACAGATACGCGGTATTTT.

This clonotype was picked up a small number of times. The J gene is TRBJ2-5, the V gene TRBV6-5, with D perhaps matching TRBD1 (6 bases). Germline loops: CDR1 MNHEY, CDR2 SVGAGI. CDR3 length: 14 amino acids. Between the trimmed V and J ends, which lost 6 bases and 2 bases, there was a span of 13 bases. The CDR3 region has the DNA TGTGCCAGCAGCCCAGGGGTTGGGCAAGAGACCCAGTACTTC. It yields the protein CASSPGVGQETQYF.